This is a list of T cell receptor beta chains from one sample in a study of blood T cells in healthy people across ages. TCRdb analysed the 5' RACE reads with MiXCR anew, one entry per CDR3 protein. The profile shows some 1,800,000 distinct CDR3 sequences, approximately 40% of them singletons. Sequences were obtained from blood. The receptors were sampled from a human donor in good health. Each CDR3 is given with its conserved first and last residue. D genes are given only for firm matches. Size tells how often a clone was seen (once, few, many) or the class of an expanded clone, and some rows leave it out.

>TRBJ2-7|-|-|TRBV7-2
CASSFTAAVTYEQYF
TGTGCCAGCAGCTTTACGGCAGCCGTGACCTACGAGCAGTACTTC
>TRBJ2-7|few|-|TRBV28
CASSLMTASSYEQYF
TGTGCCAGCAGTCTTATGACAGCGAGCTCCTACGAGCAGTACTTC
>TRBJ2-4|-|TRBD1|TRBV29-1
CSVDAGQGDIQYF
TGCAGCGTTGACGCAGGACAGGGGGACATTCAGTACTTC
>TRBJ2-7|many|TRBD1|TRBV9
CASSVGDSPYEQYF
TGTGCCAGCAGCGTCGGGGACAGCCCCTACGAGCAGTACTTC
>TRBJ1-2|few|-|TRBV29-1
CSVDRGGSDGYGYTF
TGCAGCGTTGACAGGGGTGGTTCCGATGGCTATGGCTACACCTTC
>TRBJ2-2|few|-|TRBV4-2
CASSQGLGDTGELFF
TGTGCCAGCAGCCAAGGTCTAGGGGACACCGGGGAGCTGTTTTTT
>TRBJ1-2|-|-|TRBV6-1
CASSEALEGQFYGYTF
TGTGCCAGTAGTGAAGCTCTCGAGGGACAATTCTATGGCTACACCTTC
>TRBJ2-3|-|TRBD2|TRBV4-2
CASSNSGGPYPDTQYF
TGTGCCAGCAGCAACAGCGGGGGGCCTTATCCAGATACGCAGTATTTT
>TRBJ1-1|few|-|TRBV20-1
CSASLTGSTEAFF
TGCAGTGCTAGTTTGACGGGGTCCACTGAAGCTTTCTTT
>TRBJ2-3|-|TRBD1|TRBV28
CASSLLMNTGVSTDTQYF
TGTGCCAGCAGTTTGTTGATGAATACAGGGGTTAGCACAGATACGCAGTATTTT
>TRBJ2-4|few|TRBD1|TRBV27
CAGSLADRAYIQYF
TGTGCCGGCAGTTTAGCAGACAGGGCTTACATTCAGTACTTC
>TRBJ2-2|-|TRBD1|TRBV11-2
CASSLWRDRVTGELFF
TGTGCCAGCAGCTTATGGCGGGACAGGGTCACCGGGGAGCTGTTTTTT
>TRBJ1-1|-|-|TRBV6-5
CASTPLPRETEAFF
TGTGCCAGCACCCCACTCCCGAGGGAGACTGAAGCTTTCTTT
>TRBJ2-1|many|TRBD2|TRBV6-2/TRBV6-3
CASRYTSEWYNEQFF
TGTGCCAGCAGGTACACTAGCGAGTGGTACAATGAGCAGTTCTTC
>TRBJ1-2|-|TRBD1|TRBV15
CATSRGTGRNYGYTF
TGTGCCACCAGCAGGGGGACAGGGCGAAACTATGGCTACACCTTC
>TRBJ2-7|-|TRBD1|TRBV29-1
CSVGVLGQGSYEQYF
TGCAGCGTTGGGGTCCTGGGACAGGGTTCCTACGAGCAGTACTTC
>TRBJ2-1|-|TRBD2|TRBV12-3/TRBV12-4
CASSLGSGGLSSYNEQFF
TGTGCCAGCAGTTTAGGCAGCGGGGGCCTTAGCTCCTACAATGAGCAGTTCTTC
>TRBJ1-1|once|-|TRBV7-2
CASSPGGAGAFF
TGTGCCAGCAGCCCAGGAGGGGCTGGAGCTTTCTTT
>TRBJ2-4|-|-|TRBV28
CASSSRGQGGNIQYF
TGTGCCAGCAGTTCCCGGGGCCAGGGGGGGAACATTCAGTACTTC
>TRBJ2-1|few|-|TRBV15
CATSRDLGAGNNEQFF
TGTGCCACCAGCAGAGATTTGGGGGCCGGGAACAATGAGCAGTTCTTC
>TRBJ1-1|-|-|TRBV28
CASSQHRTARGTEAFF
TGTGCCAGCAGTCAGCACCGGACAGCCAGAGGCACGGAAGCTTTCTTT
>TRBJ2-3|-|-|TRBV6-1
CASSAGATSTDTQYF
TGTGCCAGCAGTGCAGGTGCGACTAGCACAGATACGCAGTATTTT
>TRBJ1-2|few|-|TRBV6-5
CASSPPPGGGDGYTF
TGTGCCAGCAGTCCCCCTCCCGGGGGAGGGGATGGCTACACCTTC
>TRBJ2-3|many|-|TRBV7-9
CASSSGSPGTQYF
TGTGCCAGCAGCTCGGGTTCCCCGGGCACGCAGTATTTT
>TRBJ1-1|many|-|TRBV11-1
CASSSDRLNTEAFF
TGTGCCAGCAGCTCGGACAGACTGAACACTGAAGCTTTCTTT
>TRBJ2-1|-|-|TRBV5-1
CASIGTNNEQFF
TGCGCCAGCATCGGGACCAACAATGAGCAGTTCTTC
>TRBJ2-6|-|-|TRBV7-9
CASQGRSGANVLTF
TGTGCCAGCCAGGGGCGTTCTGGGGCCAACGTCCTGACTTTC
>TRBJ2-5|-|-|TRBV5-1
CASSLVPEQETQYF
TGTGCCAGCAGCTTAGTTCCCGAACAAGAGACCCAGTACTTC
>TRBJ2-5|-|TRBD2|TRBV18
CASSPNGLAQETQYF
TGTGCCAGCTCACCAAATGGACTAGCCCAAGAGACCCAGTACTTC
>TRBJ2-5|-|-|TRBV7-8
CASSPDWEREETQYF
TGTGCCAGCAGCCCCGATTGGGAGCGAGAAGAGACCCAGTACTTC
>TRBJ2-3|few|-|TRBV7-3
CASSSPGPFNTDTQYF
TGTGCCAGCAGCTCCCCGGGTCCTTTTAACACAGATACGCAGTATTTT
>TRBJ2-7|few|TRBD1|TRBV6-2/TRBV6-3
CAGSGQGPYEQYF
TGTGCCGGCAGTGGACAGGGGCCCTACGAGCAGTACTTC
>TRBJ2-6|few|-|TRBV28
CASSLFRQSGANVLTF
TGTGCCAGCAGTTTATTCCGGCAGTCTGGGGCCAACGTCCTGACTTTC
>TRBJ2-7|many|-|TRBV10-2
CASSESGDKQYF
TGCGCCAGCAGTGAGTCAGGGGATAAGCAGTACTTC
>TRBJ2-1|-|TRBD1|TRBV20-1
CSARASATGGHYNEQFF
TGCAGTGCTAGAGCAAGCGCGACAGGGGGCCATTACAATGAGCAGTTCTTC
>TRBJ1-4|-|-|TRBV4-1
CASSHMTNRGGEKLFF
TGCGCCAGCAGCCATATGACGAACCGGGGAGGTGAAAAACTGTTTTTT
>TRBJ2-3|few|-|TRBV6-6
CASTGDPRDTQYF
TGTGCCAGCACCGGAGACCCTAGAGATACGCAGTATTTT
>TRBJ2-1|-|TRBD2|TRBV5-1
CASSSRVSGVKNEQFF
TGCGCCAGCAGCTCGCGGGTTAGCGGGGTTAAGAATGAGCAGTTCTTC
>TRBJ2-5|-|-|TRBV7-9
CASRFNQETQYF
TGTGCCAGCAGGTTTAACCAAGAGACCCAGTACTTC
>TRBJ1-6|-|-|TRBV5-1
CASSSAGGRNSLLHF
TGCGCCAGCAGCTCCGCTGGGGGGCGGAATTCACTCCTCCACTTT
>TRBJ2-6|-|-|TRBV10-3
CAISESVGRGANVLTF
TGTGCCATCAGTGAGTCGGTAGGGAGGGGGGCCAACGTCCTGACTTTC
>TRBJ2-6|many|TRBD1|TRBV12-3/TRBV12-4
CASSRQGTGANVLTF
TGTGCCAGCAGCCGACAGGGAACTGGGGCCAACGTCCTGACTTTC
>TRBJ2-2|-|TRBD2|TRBV5-1
CASSLPTSEDGELFF
TGCGCCAGCAGCTTACCGACTAGCGAGGACGGGGAGCTGTTTTTT
>TRBJ2-3|-|-|TRBV27
CASSFSNRGIDTQYF
TGTGCCAGCAGTTTCTCCAATCGGGGAATAGATACGCAGTATTTT
>TRBJ2-5|-|-|TRBV21-1
CASSRGPQEGGETQYF
TGTGCCAGCAGCAGGGGGCCTCAAGAGGGTGGAGAGACCCAGTACTTC
>TRBJ2-6|-|-|TRBV6-2/TRBV6-3
CASSGGRYSGANVLTF
TGTGCCAGCAGTGGAGGACGGTACTCTGGGGCCAACGTCCTGACTTTC